This record covers a single TCR beta chain. Its target antigen remains unknown. The record has no base qualities; no much larger clone is one base away. The CDR3 goes from the cysteine to the phenylalanine over 13 residues. The sequence is cut down to CDR3 DNA, 39 bases in frame from base 1. V was cut back by 4 bases and J by 4 bases, leaving a gap of 14 bases between them. The germline V gene (reference sequence) supplies CDR1 GTSNPN and CDR2 SVGIG. The entry originates in a study of technical replicates of blood from several donors (dated by TCRdb to about 2017). Library preparation employed the immunoSEQ multiplex PCR assay. Here the immuneACCESS table is served through TCRdb, limited to in-frame sequences with V and J called. Missing clones are a known gap in these copies; in checked studies unresolved V genes cover under half, and the rest lacks a known reason. Counted in this sample were about 62,000 clones; roughly 91% of them appeared once. Around 4.4% of the sample is held by the ten biggest clonotypes.

Sequences were obtained from PBMCs. The chain is encoded by TRBV30 joined to TRBJ2-7, with an unclear D gene assignment. The receptor's source is a human donor in good health. Some clones in this sample may be carry-over from other donors' samples. In nucleotides, the sequence is TGTGCCTGGATGCACGGAGCTAGGTACGAGCAGTACTTC. The translation is CAWMHGARYEQYF.